Given below is one TCR beta chain in context. Germline values: CDR1 SEHNR, CDR2 FQNEAQ (reference sequence). The CDR3 totals 15 residues. V lost 5 bases and J lost 4; bases outside the gene matches: 6. Researchers took RNA transcripts and amplified the TCR beta CDR3 regions from them. HTBI primers were used for first-round RT-PCR of the TCR CDR3. TCRdb re-analysed the multiplex PCR reads in MiXCR, keeping a single row per CDR3 protein. The sample lists around 270,000 distinct CDR3 sequences; roughly 18% were seen once. This sample is drawn from a study of T cells in Graves' hyperthyroidism and ophthalmopathy. Across the whole study: Before treatment of any kind, peripheral blood was taken at initial diagnosis.

The sequence came from a man aged 50 to 59 with Graves' ophthalmopathy. The rearrangement joins TRBV7-9 to TRBJ2-7, with 12 bases aligning to TRBD2. The sample consisted of blood. CDR3 bases: TGTGCCAGCAGCCCTACCGGGACTAGCGGGTACGAGCAGTACTTC. Translating gives CASSPTGTSGYEQYF.